A selection of T cell receptor beta chains follows, all from one sample in a study of T cell repertoires in cytomegalovirus infection. TCRdb re-called the reads with MiXCR, one entry per CDR3 protein. The sample yields over 300,000 distinct CDR3 sequences, approximately 9.5% seen once. Sequenced sample: PBMCs. These receptors came from a human donor in good health (CMV status not recorded). Some clones in this sample may be carry-over from other donors' samples. Each CDR3 is given with its conserved first and last residue. The order of the fields is J gene, V gene, clone size, D gene, CDR3 DNA, CDR3 protein. D genes are given only for firm matches. Clone size is stated in some rows and not others, as once, few, many or a class when expanded.

J: TRBJ2-1
V: TRBV7-6
size: few
D: TRBD1
DNA: TGTGCCAGCAGGGCGAGACAGGGAAGTCATGAGCAGTTCTTC
CDR3: CASRARQGSHEQFF

J: TRBJ2-1
V: TRBV7-3
size: many
D: TRBD1
DNA: TGTGCCAGCAGCTCCAGGACCGGGACAGGGAACAATGAGCAGTTCTTC
CDR3: CASSSRTGTGNNEQFF

J: TRBJ2-1
V: TRBV19
size: few
D: NA
DNA: TGTGCCAGTAGTATAGAAAGCCGCTCCTACAATGAGCAGTTCTTC
CDR3: CASSIESRSYNEQFF

J: TRBJ1-4
V: TRBV12-3/TRBV12-4
size: NA
D: TRBD1
DNA: TGTGCCAGCAGGTCCCAGGGGGGAAGAGAAAAACTGTTTTTT
CDR3: CASRSQGGREKLFF

J: TRBJ2-3
V: TRBV19
size: NA
D: TRBD2
DNA: TGTGCCATCTCATCTAGCGGGAGATTCACAGATACGCAGTATTTT
CDR3: CAISSSGRFTDTQYF

J: TRBJ2-7
V: TRBV6-5
size: many
D: NA
DNA: TGTGCCAGCAGTTACGAGTCATCAGGCCCCTACGAGCAGTACTTC
CDR3: CASSYESSGPYEQYF

J: TRBJ2-5
V: TRBV20-1
size: few
D: NA
DNA: TGCAGTGCTAGACTAGTGGGGAGTCAAGAGACCCAGTACTTC
CDR3: CSARLVGSQETQYF

J: TRBJ2-3
V: TRBV7-8
size: many
D: TRBD2
DNA: TGTGCCAGCAGCTCCCGGACTAGCGGAGTCACAGATACGCAGTATTTT
CDR3: CASSSRTSGVTDTQYF

J: TRBJ1-1
V: TRBV4-2
size: few
D: NA
DNA: TGTGCCAGCAGCAAAAGACAGTCTGAAGCTTTCTTT
CDR3: CASSKRQSEAFF

J: TRBJ2-7
V: TRBV27
size: many
D: TRBD1
DNA: TGTGCCAGCAGTTTATCGTCGGGACAGGGGTTATACGAGCAGTACTTC
CDR3: CASSLSSGQGLYEQYF

J: TRBJ2-3
V: TRBV12-3/TRBV12-4
size: NA
D: TRBD2
DNA: TGTACCAGCAGTTTTGATAGCGGGGTCACAGATACGCAGTATTTT
CDR3: CTSSFDSGVTDTQYF

J: TRBJ2-7
V: TRBV19
size: NA
D: TRBD1
DNA: TGTGCCAGTAGCACCCGGGACAGCTACTACGAGCAGTACTTC
CDR3: CASSTRDSYYEQYF

J: TRBJ1-5
V: TRBV18
size: NA
D: TRBD1
DNA: TGTGCCAGCTCACCCAGACAGGGGGCGCGTCCCGAGCCCCAGCATTTT
CDR3: CASSPRQGARPEPQHF

J: TRBJ1-5
V: TRBV6-2/TRBV6-3
size: few
D: TRBD1
DNA: TGTGCCAGCAGTCCCTCCGCCCAGGGGGGCAATCAGCCCCAGCATTTT
CDR3: CASSPSAQGGNQPQHF

J: TRBJ1-3
V: TRBV7-9
size: NA
D: NA
DNA: TGTGCCCGATCGGGATCTGGAAACACCATATATTTT
CDR3: CARSGSGNTIYF

J: TRBJ2-1
V: TRBV7-2
size: many
D: NA
DNA: TGTGCCAGCAGCCGAGCCTTGGCGGGCGAGCAGTTCTTC
CDR3: CASSRALAGEQFF

J: TRBJ2-7
V: TRBV28
size: NA
D: NA
DNA: TGTGCCAGCACCTTAGGCCCGGGGGGCCAGGGCGAGCAGTACTTC
CDR3: CASTLGPGGQGEQYF

J: TRBJ2-7
V: TRBV7-9
size: few
D: TRBD2
DNA: TGTGCCAGCAGCTTAGATCCCCCGGGACTAGCTGGTGAGCAGTACTTC
CDR3: CASSLDPPGLAGEQYF

J: TRBJ1-1
V: TRBV29-1
size: few
D: NA
DNA: TGCAGCGTTGAAGGGTCAGAGGGCACTGAAGCTTTCTTT
CDR3: CSVEGSEGTEAFF

J: TRBJ2-1
V: TRBV11-3
size: many
D: NA
DNA: TGTGCCAGCAGCTCCGGGTTTTCCAATGAGCAGTTCTTC
CDR3: CASSSGFSNEQFF

J: TRBJ2-5
V: TRBV7-2
size: many
D: NA
DNA: TGTGCCAGCAGCGATCAATTGACCCAGTACTTC
CDR3: CASSDQLTQYF

J: TRBJ2-3
V: TRBV20-1
size: NA
D: TRBD2
DNA: TGCAGTGCGGAAACCTCGACTAGCGGGGGCACAGATACGCAGTATTTT
CDR3: CSAETSTSGGTDTQYF

J: TRBJ1-2
V: TRBV10-3
size: once
D: NA
DNA: TGTGCCATCAGTGAGTCGGGGACATATGGCTACACCTTC
CDR3: CAISESGTYGYTF

J: TRBJ1-2
V: TRBV10-3
size: many
D: NA
DNA: TGTGCCATCAGACAGTCTAACTATGGCTACACCTTC
CDR3: CAIRQSNYGYTF

J: TRBJ2-5
V: TRBV7-6
size: many
D: TRBD2
DNA: TGTGCCAGCAGCTTAGGGACTAGCGGGTTGGAGACCCAGTACTTC
CDR3: CASSLGTSGLETQYF

J: TRBJ2-7
V: TRBV7-3
size: few
D: NA
DNA: TGTGCCAGCAGCTTATCCCCTGGGGACGAGCAGTACTTC
CDR3: CASSLSPGDEQYF

J: TRBJ2-1
V: TRBV6-1
size: many
D: NA
DNA: TGTGCCAGCAGCCCCCCCGGGGGGCTCAATGAGCAGTTCTTC
CDR3: CASSPPGGLNEQFF

J: TRBJ2-1
V: TRBV7-2
size: many
D: TRBD2
DNA: TGTGCCAGCAGCTTAGGCGGGGGGGCCAGGAATGAGCAGTTCTTC
CDR3: CASSLGGGARNEQFF

J: TRBJ2-1
V: TRBV29-1
size: NA
D: NA
DNA: TGCAGCGCGAACAGCCCTAGGACGGGTAAGCAGTTCTTC
CDR3: CSANSPRTGKQFF

J: TRBJ1-1
V: TRBV9
size: NA
D: NA
DNA: TGTGCAAGCAGCGTAGGGGGGAAAGGAACTGAAGCTTTCTTT
CDR3: CASSVGGKGTEAFF

J: TRBJ2-7
V: TRBV6-2/TRBV6-3
size: few
D: TRBD2
DNA: TGTGCCAGCAAGGGGACTAGGTCCTACGAGCAGTACTTC
CDR3: CASKGTRSYEQYF

J: TRBJ2-2
V: TRBV7-2
size: NA
D: TRBD2
DNA: TGTGCCAGCAGCTTAGGAGGCGGGGGGGCTAACACCGGGGAGCTGTTTTTT
CDR3: CASSLGGGGANTGELFF

J: TRBJ1-2
V: TRBV6-2/TRBV6-3
size: many
D: NA
DNA: TGTGCCAGCAGTCTCCGAAGTGCGTTCAACTATGGCTACACCTTC
CDR3: CASSLRSAFNYGYTF

J: TRBJ2-7
V: TRBV7-6
size: many
D: NA
DNA: TGTGCCAGCAGCTTGAAAGGAGACGAGCAGTACTTC
CDR3: CASSLKGDEQYF

J: TRBJ2-5
V: TRBV2
size: NA
D: NA
DNA: TGTGCCAGCATCATTAGGGAGACAACCCAAGAGACCCAGTACTTC
CDR3: CASIIRETTQETQYF

J: TRBJ1-5
V: TRBV7-2
size: many
D: NA
DNA: TGTGCCAGCAGCTTAGCGGAGAGGGGCCCAGGGAAGCCCCAGCATTTT
CDR3: CASSLAERGPGKPQHF

J: TRBJ1-5
V: TRBV2
size: few
D: NA
DNA: TGTGCCAGCAGTGAAGTTCAGAGCAATCAGCCCCAGCATTTT
CDR3: CASSEVQSNQPQHF

J: TRBJ1-6
V: TRBV12-3/TRBV12-4
size: many
D: NA
DNA: TGTGCCAGCAGTTTCCTGAATTCACCCCTCCACTTT
CDR3: CASSFLNSPLHF

J: TRBJ1-2
V: TRBV5-6
size: NA
D: NA
DNA: TGTGCCAGCAGCTTGATTACGGGAGGCTACACCTTC
CDR3: CASSLITGGYTF

J: TRBJ2-7
V: TRBV20-1
size: once
D: TRBD2
DNA: TGCAGTGCCTCTAGCGGGAGGAGCTTGTCTACCTACGAGCAGTACTTC
CDR3: CSASSGRSLSTYEQYF

J: TRBJ1-5
V: TRBV4-2
size: many
D: NA
DNA: TGTGCCAGCAGCCAAGATAATTTTCGAGGAGGGCCCGGGCCCCAGCATTTT
CDR3: CASSQDNFRGGPGPQHF

J: TRBJ2-7
V: TRBV11-2
size: many
D: TRBD1
DNA: TGTGCCAGCAGTAATATTCGGGACAGCTCCTACGAGCAGTACTTC
CDR3: CASSNIRDSSYEQYF

J: TRBJ2-3
V: TRBV10-3
size: NA
D: NA
DNA: TGTGCCATCAGTGGGACCCAATTAACAGATACGCAGTATTTT
CDR3: CAISGTQLTDTQYF

J: TRBJ2-1
V: TRBV9
size: NA
D: NA
DNA: TGTGCCAGCAGCCCCGATGGCGCCCACTACAATGAGCAGTTCTTC
CDR3: CASSPDGAHYNEQFF

J: TRBJ2-3
V: TRBV5-5
size: few
D: NA
DNA: TGTGCCAGCAGCTTGTCGTACGGCGGATACACAGATACGCAGTATTTT
CDR3: CASSLSYGGYTDTQYF

J: TRBJ1-2
V: TRBV27
size: NA
D: NA
DNA: TGTGCCAGCAGTTTCCGGGAATCCTATGGCTACACCTTC
CDR3: CASSFRESYGYTF

J: TRBJ2-1
V: TRBV7-2
size: NA
D: TRBD2
DNA: TGTGCCAGCAGCTTAGACGTCGGGCGGGGGGGCTGGGGTGAGCAGTTCTTC
CDR3: CASSLDVGRGGWGEQFF

J: TRBJ1-2
V: TRBV7-6
size: many
D: TRBD1
DNA: TGTGCCAGCAGCAAGGACAGGGTGGATGGCTACACCTTC
CDR3: CASSKDRVDGYTF

J: TRBJ1-1
V: TRBV11-2
size: many
D: NA
DNA: TGTGCCAGCAGCTTAGTTCTCAACAGGAACACTGAAGCTTTCTTT
CDR3: CASSLVLNRNTEAFF

J: TRBJ2-7
V: TRBV28
size: many
D: NA
DNA: TGTGCCAGCAGTTTGCCGGTCTCCTACGAGCAGTACTTC
CDR3: CASSLPVSYEQYF

J: TRBJ2-7
V: TRBV6-1
size: many
D: NA
DNA: TGTGCCAGCAGGGGAACGATAGGGACCGCTCCCTACGAGCAGTACTTC
CDR3: CASRGTIGTAPYEQYF

J: TRBJ1-3
V: TRBV7-2
size: many
D: NA
DNA: TGTGCCAGCAGCCCTCGGCGGGGGGGATCTGGAAACACCATATATTTT
CDR3: CASSPRRGGSGNTIYF